This TCR beta chain was profiled in a study of T-cell memory formation after mild COVID-19. Overall study: The two donors had largely donor-specific TCR clusters.

Constant-segment primers and 5'RACE yielded cDNA libraries for TCR alpha and TCR beta, each carrying sample barcodes and UMIs. One entry per CDR3 protein results from TCRdb running MiXCR on the 5' RACE reads. The sample carries more than 300,000 distinct CDR3 sequences, roughly 15% recorded once. Study-wide findings and caveats: The study found balanced CD4/CD8 in clones contracting day 15 to 85 and a CD4+ lean in later expanders.

In regard to this clonotype: The antigen remains undetermined.

Germline loops: CDR1 DFQATT, CDR2 SNEGSKA (reference sequence). The CDR3 totals 13 residues. Trimming shortened V by 6 bases and J by 5 bases, and 15 bases separated the two germline ends. The TCR originated in a man aged 18-30 years who had mild COVID-19 (a few samples of this study predate the infection). Cell type and time point are not known. Sequencing used PBMCs or a T cell subset sorted from them (not recorded which). The J gene is TRBJ2-3, the V gene TRBV20-1, with a weak D call TRBD2 (7 bases). CDR3 region: CSAHEGGGDTQYF. CDR3 DNA: TGCAGTGCCCACGAAGGGGGGGGAGATACGCAGTATTTT.